This entry lists 15 T cell receptor beta chains sequenced from one sample in a study of neurological immune-mediated disorders. Using its own MiXCR run on the 5' RACE reads, TCRdb lists one record per CDR3 protein. This sample yields roughly 15,000 distinct CDR3 sequences, of which approximately 3.7% are seen a single time; 20% to 25% belongs to the top ten. The sample taken for sequencing was CD8+ T cells from blood. The source is a woman aged 40 to 50 in good health.

Many counts were recorded for this clonotype. The chain employs TRBV28 and TRBJ2-7; D gene unclear. V dropped 2 bases and J dropped 5 bases, with 13 bases sitting between them. The CDR3 sequence is 14 residues long. Germline-derived CDR1 and CDR2 are MDHEN and SYDVKM. The CDR3 reads CASSLRRAVDEQYF. The CDR3 coding sequence is TGTGCCAGCAGTTTACGACGGGCGGTCGACGAGCAGTACTTC.

This clonotype was counted at least ten times. The chain recombines TRBV11-1 with TRBJ2-1; no clear D gene. Per the germline V gene, CDR1 is SGHAT and CDR2 is FQDESV (reference sequence). The V and J ends lost 4 bases and 5 bases respectively, with 6 bases between them. This CDR3 contains 12 residues. The chain's CDR3 is CASSSEDNEQFF. The DNA for the CDR3 is TGTGCCAGCAGCTCAGAGGACAATGAGCAGTTCTTC. Looking up the rest from reference TRBV11-1 and TRBJ2-1 gives the full variable domain: EAEVAQSPRYKITEKSQAVAFWCDPISGHATLYWYRQILGQGPELLVQFQDESVVDDSQLPKDRFSAERLKGVDSTLKIQPAELGDSAMYLCASSSEDNEQFFGPGTRLTVL.

This clonotype showed up many times. The chain links TRBV29-1 to TRBJ2-1; 8 bases match TRBD2. Trimming cost V 4 bases and J 9 bases; bases outside gene matches: 11. Per the germline V gene, CDR1 is SQVTM and CDR2 is ANQGSEA. The CDR3 extends over 14 amino acids. CDR3 sequence: CSVVRTSSYGEQFF. The CDR3 DNA sequence: TGCAGCGTTGTTCGGACTAGCTCATACGGTGAGCAGTTCTTC.

This chain joins TRBV28 and TRBJ1-5, with a possible D match to TRBD1 (6 bases). V shed 6 bases and J shed 0 bases, with 12 bases lying between them. CDR1 MDHEN and CDR2 SYDVKM come from the germline V gene. This CDR3 has 15 residues. This CDR3 reads CASSPGGASNQPQHF. CDR3 bases: TGTGCCAGCAGCCCCGGGGGGGCTAGCAATCAGCCCCAGCATTTT.

Within the sample, this clonotype is medium-sized (0.01 to 0.1%). This chain uses TRBV7-9 with TRBJ2-1; 10 nucleotides align to TRBD2. CDR1 is SEHNR, CDR2 FQNEAQ, per germline (reference sequence). V lost 1 base to trimming and J lost 8 bases; unmatched junction nucleotides: 8. There are 16 residues in the CDR3. The DNA of the CDR3 is TGTGCCAGCAGCTTAGGATTCCTAGCGGGAGTGGATGAGCAGTTCTTC. Amino acid sequence: CASSLGFLAGVDEQFF.

In this sample, this clonotype turned up many times. This rearrangement joins TRBV29-1 to TRBJ1-5, with no clear D. The germline V gene has CDR1 SQVTM and CDR2 ANQGSEA. The V and J ends lost 3 bases and 2 bases respectively, with 8 bases between them. This CDR3 is built from 13 residues. Here the CDR3 DNA reads TGCAGCGTTGAGGGTGGAGGCAATCAGCCCCAGCATTTT. Its protein is CSVEGGGNQPQHF.

This clonotype was counted ten times or more. The gene calls are TRBV28 and TRBJ1-5, with D possibly matching TRBD1 (5 bases). Looked up from germline, CDR1 is MDHEN and CDR2 is SYDVKM. The CDR3 covers 17 residues. The V end lost 3 bases, the J end lost 5 bases, and 20 bases lay between the germline ends. The CDR3 DNA reads as TGTGCCAGCAGTTTTGGTTTAGGGCAGGGTGTTCATCAGCCCCAGCATTTT. It translates to CASSFGLGQGVHQPQHF.

This clonotype was seen ten or more times. V is TRBV4-1 and J is TRBJ2-1; perhaps TRBD2 as D (6 bases). Germline CDR1 reads MGHRA; CDR2 reads YSYEKL. Trimming took 3 bases from V and 0 from J, leaving 12 bases between them. This CDR3 comprises 16 residues. As DNA, the CDR3 is TGCGCCAGCAGCCAGCGGGACTCCTCCTCCTACAATGAGCAGTTCTTC. Amino acid sequence: CASSQRDSSSYNEQFF.

Many counts were recorded for this clonotype. CDR3 sequence reads: CASREGEVETQYF. As DNA, the CDR3 is TGTGCCAGCAGGGAAGGGGAGGTAGAGACCCAGTACTTC. The V and J genes are TRBV11-2 and TRBJ2-5, with a tentative D call TRBD2 (6 bases). V lost 6 bases to trimming and J lost 4 bases, with 12 bases between them. This CDR3 has 13 amino acids. Per germline, CDR1 SGHAT and CDR2 FQNNGV.

This clonotype was seen ten or more times. The chain uses TRBV29-1 and TRBJ2-7; D remains unclear. The V and J ends lost 3 bases and 1 base respectively, with 7 bases between them. The CDR3 sequence is 12 residues long. Germline V gene sequence: CDR1 SQVTM, CDR2 ANQGSEA. The CDR3 is CSVETESYEQYF. In DNA, the CDR3 is TGCAGCGTTGAGACTGAATCCTACGAGCAGTACTTC.

In this sample, this clonotype turned up many times. The chain joins TRBV20-1 to TRBJ2-7; D gene uncertain. Germline-derived CDR1 and CDR2 are DFQATT and SNEGSKA (reference sequence). Between the trimmed V and J ends, which lost 5 bases and 2 bases, there was a span of 16 bases. This CDR3 is 14 amino acids long. CDR3 region: CSASSVDPTYEQYF. The CDR3 nucleotides are TGCAGTGCTTCTTCTGTGGACCCGACCTACGAGCAGTACTTC.

This clonotype has ten or more counts. This sequence joins TRBV13 and TRBJ2-4, with D maybe TRBD1 (5 bases). This CDR3 has 13 amino acids. V lost 2 bases and J lost 5, with 7 bases in between. The germline V gene has CDR1 PRHDT and CDR2 FYEKMQ (reference sequence). Here the CDR3 reads CASSLRRENIQYF. CDR3 in DNA: TGTGCCAGCAGCTTACGCAGGGAAAACATTCAGTACTTC.

This clonotype was recorded many times. V gene TRBV7-8 combines with J gene TRBJ2-5, with D perhaps TRBD2 (6 bases). The CDR3 consists of 11 residues. Trimming removed 3 bases from V and 9 bases from J, with 8 bases in between. CDR1 SGHVS and CDR2 FQNEAQ come from the germline V gene. CDR3 DNA: TGTGCCAGCAGCTTCGGGGAGGCCCAGTACTTC. Its protein is CASSFGEAQYF.

Ten or more counts support this clonotype. The CDR3 DNA sequence: TGTGCCAGCAGTTTATGGGGACAGGGAGCCTACGAGCAGTACTTC. This gives the protein CASSLWGQGAYEQYF. The chain links TRBV28 to TRBJ2-7; TRBD1 matches 9 bases. This CDR3 is built from 15 residues. The V gene end was trimmed by 0 bases and the J gene end by 2 bases; junction bases not matched to a gene: 2. Germline values: CDR1 MDHEN, CDR2 SYDVKM.

Many counts were recorded for this clonotype. The J gene is TRBJ1-4, the V gene TRBV10-3; a possible D gene is TRBD1 (6 bases). The CDR3 runs 14 residues. V shed 3 bases and J shed 6 bases, with 11 bases lying between them. Looked up from germline, CDR1 is ENHRY and CDR2 is SYGVKD. The CDR3 DNA reads as TGTGCCATCAGTGAAAGACAGGACGATGAAAAACTGTTTTTT. This sequence encodes CAISERQDDEKLFF.